The table lists the clone carrying this TCR beta chain with a count of one. Its antigen is undetermined. These data come from a study of tissue T cells after allogeneic stem cell transplantation. Study-level information: Pathologist H&E review favored samples with visible lymphocytes for sequencing among multiple samples.

TCRbeta CDR3 was sequenced at survey depth with template counts. The assay was immunoSEQ multiplex PCR, and TCRdb's table has in-frame clones only and misses some. The table records 9,000 to 10,000 clones, just over 55% of them present only once. GI sites, liver, skin and spleen were taken after median 9.75 post-mortem hours. Study-level points and caveats: Tissue-detected TCR repertoire was only partly captured by blood and spleen T cells.

The V segment lost 6 bases and the J segment 2 bases; nucleotides outside the gene matches: 5. This CDR3 is built from 14 residues. Germline assignment: CDR1 MNHEY and CDR2 SVGAGI. This specimen consisted of tissue from the jejunum, obtained at autopsy. The chain couples TRBV6-5 to TRBJ1-1, with 8 positions matching TRBD1. This sequence originates from a female donor of 60 years or more with lung cancer. The CDR3 DNA reads TGTGCCAGCAGGGGGGACAGGCGAAACACTGAAGCTTTCTTT. Translating it yields CASRGDRRNTEAFF.